The 18 T cell receptor beta chains below all came from one sample that was sequenced in a study of immune heterogeneity within non-small cell lung tumors. TCR beta CDR3 was amplified by multiplex PCR, first round approximately 9 cycles, 32 V and 13 J primers. Each CDR3 protein gets one entry after TCRdb re-called the multiplex PCR reads with MiXCR. This sample has roughly 15,000 distinct CDR3 sequences, with 30% to 35% found just once. Bulk tumor genomic DNA served as template, at about 600 ng per sample. Spaced far apart, several biopsies were taken from each primary tumor during surgery. It was patients with untreated, newly diagnosed non-small cell lung cancer who underwent curative surgery. The source material was lung tumor tissue. All receptors come from a woman between 45 and 60 years old with non-small cell lung cancer.

At least ten counts were recorded for this clonotype. The V call is TRBV20-1, the J call TRBJ1-5; D possibly corresponds to TRBD1 (6 bases). V lost 4 bases, J lost 3 bases, and 10 bases lay in between. The CDR3 spans 13 residues. Germline V gene sequence: CDR1 DFQATT, CDR2 SNEGSKA (reference sequence). CDR3: CSATRQANQPQHF. The CDR3 nucleotides are TGCAGTGCTACCCGACAGGCCAATCAGCCCCAGCATTTT.

This clonotype was found many times. The rearrangement uses TRBV20-1 and TRBJ1-5; 10 nucleotides match TRBD1. The CDR3 is 16 residues long. Germline CDR1 is DFQATT and CDR2 is SNEGSKA (reference sequence). With V trimmed by 1 base and J by 1 base, 4 bases remained unmatched. Here the CDR3 DNA reads TGCAGTGCTAGAGTGGGACAGGGGACCAGCAATCAGCCCCAGCATTTT. Translating gives CSARVGQGTSNQPQHF.

This chain links TRBV5-1 with TRBJ2-5; 7 bases fit TRBD2. The trim removed 5 bases at V and 4 bases at J, leaving 8 bases unmatched. CDR1 SGHRS and CDR2 YFSETQ come from the germline V gene. The CDR3 has 14 residues. The CDR3 protein is CASSIRGVRETQYF. Written as DNA, the CDR3 is TGCGCCAGCAGTATACGGGGGGTACGAGAGACCCAGTACTTC.

This clonotype was counted a few times. V gene TRBV7-2 combines with J gene TRBJ2-1; TRBD2 matches 13 bases. V was clipped by 5 bases and J by 4 bases; unmatched bases: 2. Germline loops: CDR1 SGHTA, CDR2 FQGNSA. The CDR3 totals 15 residues. This CDR3 reads CASSQGLAGYNEQFF. CDR3 bases: TGTGCCAGCAGCCAGGGACTAGCGGGGTACAATGAGCAGTTCTTC.

This clonotype was picked up many times. V usage is TRBV5-1 and J usage is TRBJ2-5; D is ambiguous. CDR3 length equals 13 residues. Trimming shortened V by 1 base and J by 2 bases, and 6 bases separated the two germline ends. The V gene's germline CDR1 is SGHRS and CDR2 YFSETQ. This CDR3 is CASSLQDQETQYF. CDR3 nucleotides: TGCGCCAGCAGCTTGCAGGATCAAGAGACCCAGTACTTC.

A word on this clonotype: The CDR3 does not end in the conserved phenylalanine or tryptophan, so this is likely a read error. The limits of the CDR3 on the DNA are not certain, so only TCRdb's listed CDR3 is given. The chain employs TRBV30 and TRBJ2-3; TRBD1 reflects the table's D call only, with no check against the DNA. The CDR3 length equals 14 residues, ends included. Germline lookup yields CDR1 GTSNPN and CDR2 SVGIG (reference sequence). The CDR3 spells CAWSPLDYEQYFGP.

This clonotype was counted many times. The chain couples TRBV12-3 or TRBV12-4 to TRBJ2-3; D might be TRBD2 (5 bases). Trimming shortened V by 2 bases and J by 9 bases, and 15 bases separated the two germline ends. The CDR3 covers 14 residues. The CDR3 bases are TGTGCCAGCAGTTTACCCACGACTGGGGAGACGCAGTATTTT. Protein product: CASSLPTTGETQYF.

The CDR3 bases are TGTGCCAGCAGCCGAGGGGGAAAGCATGGAAATAGCTCACCCCTCCACTTT. Translation: CASSRGGKHGNSSPLHF. V is TRBV11-3 and J is TRBJ1-6, with a tentative D call TRBD1 (6 bases). Germline lookup yields CDR1 SGHNT and CDR2 YENEEA. The CDR3 has 17 amino acids. V lost 5 bases and J 10 bases, leaving 24 bases between the germline ends.

This clonotype has a handful of counts. The chain uses TRBV6-2 or TRBV6-3 and TRBJ2-7, with TRBD1 identical over 9 bases. The J segment lost 1 base and the V segment lost 2 bases, leaving 3 bases of the junction unmatched. Germline V CDR1 and CDR2: MNHEY, SVGEGT. CDR3 length: 15 residues. CDR3 in amino acids: CASSYRQGGSYEQYF. The CDR3 DNA is TGTGCCAGCAGTTACAGACAGGGGGGTTCCTACGAGCAGTACTTC.

CDR3 DNA sequence: TGTGCCAGCTCACCAATATTAGCTGCGAACACCGGGGAGCTGTTTTTT. The encoded protein is CASSPILAANTGELFF. The chain employs TRBV18 and TRBJ2-2; no definite D call. Looked up from germline, CDR1 is KGHSH and CDR2 is LQKENI. This CDR3 is 16 amino acids long. Deletions cut 2 bases from V and 0 bases from J, with 10 bases between.

This clonotype showed up just a few times. The V gene is TRBV10-3, the J gene TRBJ1-6, with D unresolved. V shed 1 base and J shed 0 bases, with 10 bases lying between them. Germline-derived CDR1 and CDR2 are ENHRY and SYGVKD. The CDR3 spans 17 residues. Here the CDR3 DNA reads TGTGCCATCAGTGAGTACAACGGTGGCTCCTATAATTCACCCCTCCACTTT. This gives the protein CAISEYNGGSYNSPLHF.

In this sample, this clonotype turned up a few times. The chain combines TRBV18 with TRBJ2-3, with 10 bases matching TRBD2. The CDR3 length is 15 residues. The germline gives CDR1 KGHSH, CDR2 LQKENI. V lost 3 bases and J lost 4; bases outside the gene matches: 4. Written as DNA, the CDR3 is TGTGCCAGCTCACCCAAGCGGGGGGGCGCAGATACGCAGTATTTT. This encodes CASSPKRGGADTQYF.

The gene calls are TRBV19 and TRBJ1-3, with 8 bases matching TRBD1. CDR1 and CDR2 from the germline V gene are LNHDA and SQIVND (reference sequence). The junction had 2 bases not matched to a gene; V was cut back by 6 bases and J by 4 bases. This CDR3 is 13 amino acids long. This CDR3 is CASSDRGGNTIYF. For the CDR3, the DNA is TGTGCCAGTAGCGACAGGGGAGGAAACACCATATATTTT.

This clonotype was recorded at least ten times. The CDR3: CAILTGSYEQYF. Here the CDR3 DNA reads TGTGCCATCTTGACTGGCTCCTACGAGCAGTACTTC. The chain links TRBV10-3 to TRBJ2-7; D is uncertain. CDR1 and CDR2 from the germline V gene are ENHRY and SYGVKD. CDR3 length: 12 amino acids. V was clipped by 8 bases and J by 0 bases, with 8 bases between them.

About this clonotype: This could be a read error, since a much larger clone is one nucleotide away. V is TRBV18 and J is TRBJ1-2; D is uncertain. Germline V lookup: CDR1 KGHSH, CDR2 LQKENI. Trimming took off 3 bases at V and 2 bases at J, with 16 bases between the two ends. The CDR3 covers 16 residues. CDR3 sequence: CASSPINKGGNYGYTF. CDR3 bases: TGTGCCAGCTCACCGATTAATAAGGGCGGAAACTATGGCTACACCTTC.

This clonotype was picked up many times. The chain has TRBV7-9 and TRBJ2-7, with D possibly being TRBD1 (6 bases). CDR1 is SEHNR, CDR2 FQNEAQ, per germline (reference sequence). The CDR3 is made up of 13 amino acids. V lost 4 bases, J lost 7 bases, and 14 bases lay in between. CDR3 protein: CASSSAGALEQYF. The CDR3, as DNA: TGTGCCAGCAGCTCCGCAGGGGCCTTAGAGCAGTACTTC.

This clonotype was seen a handful of times. A much larger clone differs from this one at a single base, so this may be a read error. The chain recombines TRBV20-1 with TRBJ1-5; 8 nucleotides match TRBD1. The germline gives CDR1 DFQATT, CDR2 SNEGSKA (reference sequence). V trimming: 3 bases; J trimming: 10 bases; junction bases outside the gene matches: 11. The CDR3 runs 14 residues. DNA for the CDR3: TGCAGTGCTAGGAGACAGGGGATTGGTCACCCCCAGCATTTT. This codes for CSARRQGIGHPQHF.

The chain couples TRBV6-5 to TRBJ2-5, with D maybe TRBD2 (5 bases). The V gene lost 7 bases and the J gene lost 5 bases, with 11 bases spanning the gap. Germline lookup yields CDR1 MNHEY and CDR2 SVGAGI. This CDR3 spans 12 amino acids. DNA of the CDR3: TGTGCCAGCATTAGGACTGGGGAGACCCAGTACTTC. Translation: CASIRTGETQYF.